Shown below are 11 T cell receptor beta chains from a single sample sequenced in a study of T-cell reconstitution after alpha-beta-depleted transplantation in children. Preparation of the TCRbeta library involved a method that used unique molecular identifiers. Each CDR3 protein is one row after TCRdb ran MiXCR on the PCR reads. The sample contains approximately 99,000 distinct CDR3 sequences, around 6.4% of which appear only once. The specimen comprised PBMCs, mostly from graft donor cells, sampled 360 days after TCRalphabeta/CD19-depleted stem cell transplant. The receptors stem from a male patient between 2 and 10 years old who had a stem cell transplant for acute lymphoblastic leukemia, so the T cells may come from the graft donor.

This clonotype was seen ten or more times. The rearrangement uses TRBV20-1 and TRBJ2-3, with no clear D. Trimming took off 7 bases at V and 4 bases at J, with 15 bases between the two ends. The germline V gene has CDR1 DFQATT and CDR2 SNEGSKA (reference sequence). CDR3 size: 13 residues. The CDR3 bases are TGCAGTGGAGGCTATGGGTCCGCAGATACGCAGTATTTT. It translates to CSGGYGSADTQYF.

This clonotype was picked up many times. The CDR3 protein is CASSQEGLAPADTQYF. CDR3 nucleotides: TGTGCCAGCAGCCAAGAAGGGCTAGCGCCCGCAGATACGCAGTATTTT. The V gene is TRBV3-1, the J gene TRBJ2-3; D possibly corresponds to TRBD2 (6 bases). V was trimmed by 0 bases and J by 4 bases, leaving 14 bases between them. CDR1 and CDR2 from the germline V gene are LGHDT and YNNKEL (reference sequence). The length of the CDR3 is 16 residues.

This clonotype was seen repeatedly, ten times or more. The chain couples TRBV7-2 to TRBJ2-4; D remains ambiguous. Trimming removed 5 bases from V and 1 base from J, with 15 bases in between. This CDR3 comprises 16 residues. Looked up from germline, CDR1 is SGHTA and CDR2 is FQGNSA. The CDR3 loop reads CASSRPSLGAKNIQYF. The CDR3 region has the DNA TGTGCCAGCAGCCGACCCTCTCTAGGGGCCAAAAACATTCAGTACTTC.

This clonotype was observed many times. CDR3 coding DNA: TGCAGTGCTAGAGATCCCGCGAACACCGGGGAGCTGTTTTTT. It yields the protein CSARDPANTGELFF. The chain carries TRBV20-1 and TRBJ2-2, with D uncertain. The CDR3 spans 14 residues. V dropped 0 bases and J dropped 0 bases, with 5 bases sitting between them. Germline V gene data show CDR1 as DFQATT and CDR2 as SNEGSKA (reference sequence).

The chain recombines TRBV7-8 with TRBJ2-5; the match to TRBD2 covers 15 bases. CDR1 is SGHVS and CDR2 is FQNEAQ in the germline V gene. This CDR3 contains 16 residues. The ends lost 5 bases at V and 4 bases at J; junction bases unmatched: 5. The CDR3 coding sequence is TGTGCCAGCAGCCCCTGGACTAGCGGGAGGGGAGAGACCCAGTACTTC. This encodes CASSPWTSGRGETQYF.

The rearrangement links TRBV27 to TRBJ2-1, with D perhaps being TRBD1 or TRBD2 (5 bases each). Germline-derived CDR1 and CDR2 are MNHEY and SMNVEV (reference sequence). V lost 5 bases, J lost 5 bases, and 10 bases lay in between. The CDR3 extends over 13 amino acids. CDR3 sequence reads: CASSPGPNNEQFF. Written as DNA, the CDR3 is TGTGCCAGCAGTCCGGGACCTAACAATGAGCAGTTCTTC.

Many counts were recorded for this clonotype. This sequence joins TRBV7-9 and TRBJ2-7; possible D gene TRBD2, 6 bases. CDR3 length: 15 residues. Germline V lookup: CDR1 SEHNR, CDR2 FQNEAQ (reference sequence). The germline V and J ends were trimmed by 4 bases and 0 bases, with 13 bases remaining between them. CDR3 sequence (DNA): TGTGCCAGCAGCTCCAGGGAGGCCAGCTCCTACGAGCAGTACTTC. Protein sequence: CASSSREASSYEQYF.

This clonotype was detected ten times or more. The chain joins TRBV29-1 to TRBJ2-7; tentative D call: TRBD1 (5 bases). Germline CDR1 is SQVTM and CDR2 is ANQGSEA. The germline V and J ends were trimmed by 4 bases and 2 bases, with 15 bases remaining between them. CDR3 length: 14 amino acids. The CDR3 DNA reads TGCAGCGTTGTTGTCGGCAGGGTGCCCTACGAGCAGTACTTC. It yields the protein CSVVVGRVPYEQYF.

At least ten counts were recorded for this clonotype. Here the CDR3 DNA reads TGTGCCAGCAGCCCCAGGGAGGATTACACAGATACGCAGTATTTT. Amino acid sequence: CASSPREDYTDTQYF. V usage is TRBV7-9 and J usage is TRBJ2-3; a possible D gene is TRBD2 (6 bases). Germline assignment: CDR1 SEHNR and CDR2 FQNEAQ (reference sequence). V lost 5 bases, J lost 2 bases, and 14 bases lay in between. The CDR3 is made up of 15 amino acids. Variable domain in full (rest from reference TRBV7-9 and TRBJ2-3): DTGVSQNPRHKITKRGQNVTFRCDPISEHNRLYWYRQTLGQGPEFLTYFQNEAQLEKSRLLSDRFSAERPKGSFSTLEIQRTEQGDSAMYLCASSPREDYTDTQYFGPGTRLTVL.

The CDR3 protein is CSARDIRQAGDEGYGYTF. The CDR3 bases are TGCAGTGCTAGAGATATTCGACAGGCAGGGGACGAGGGCTATGGCTACACCTTC. This rearrangement joins TRBV20-1 to TRBJ1-2; TRBD1 might be the D (6 bases). The germline V and J ends were trimmed by 0 bases and 4 bases, with 24 bases remaining between them. Looked up from germline, CDR1 is DFQATT and CDR2 is SNEGSKA (reference sequence). The CDR3 is 18 amino acids.

The table lists this clonotype with a few counts. This sequence joins TRBV4-1 and TRBJ2-7; D could derive from TRBD1 or TRBD2 (5 bases each). CDR1 and CDR2 from the germline V gene are MGHRA and YSYEKL. The V gene lost 1 base and the J gene lost 6 bases, with 13 bases spanning the gap. CDR3 size: 14 residues. CDR3 region: CASSQARQGREQYF. CDR3 sequence (DNA): TGCGCCAGCAGCCAAGCGAGGCAGGGACGCGAGCAGTACTTC.